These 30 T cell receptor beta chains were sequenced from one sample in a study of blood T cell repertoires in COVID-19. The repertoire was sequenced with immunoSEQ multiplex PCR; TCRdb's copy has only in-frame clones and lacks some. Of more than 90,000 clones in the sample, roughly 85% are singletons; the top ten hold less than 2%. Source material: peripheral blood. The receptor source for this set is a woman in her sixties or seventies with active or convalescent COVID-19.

In DNA, the CDR3 is TGTGCCAGCCAAGCCGGAAGCGGGCGTCCCAATGAGCAGTTCTTC. It codes for CASQAGSGRPNEQFF. The chain is built from TRBV9 and TRBJ2-1, with a tentative D call TRBD2 (6 bases). CDR1 is SGDLS, CDR2 YYNGEE, per germline. Trimming pared 7 bases from V and 6 bases from J, leaving 20 bases between. CDR3 length: 15 amino acids.

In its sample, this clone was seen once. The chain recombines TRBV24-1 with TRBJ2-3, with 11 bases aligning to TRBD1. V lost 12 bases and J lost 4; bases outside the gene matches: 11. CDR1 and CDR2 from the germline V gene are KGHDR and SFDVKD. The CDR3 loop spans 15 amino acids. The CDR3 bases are TGTGCCGCGGCTGGGGGGACAGGGGGACCAGATACGCAGTATTTT. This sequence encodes CAAAGGTGGPDTQYF.

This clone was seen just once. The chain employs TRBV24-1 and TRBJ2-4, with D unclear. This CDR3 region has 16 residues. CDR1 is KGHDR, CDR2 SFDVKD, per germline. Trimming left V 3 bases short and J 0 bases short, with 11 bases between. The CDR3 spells CATSDLPTGAKNIQYF. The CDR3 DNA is TGTGCCACCAGTGATCTACCTACGGGAGCCAAAAACATTCAGTACTTC.

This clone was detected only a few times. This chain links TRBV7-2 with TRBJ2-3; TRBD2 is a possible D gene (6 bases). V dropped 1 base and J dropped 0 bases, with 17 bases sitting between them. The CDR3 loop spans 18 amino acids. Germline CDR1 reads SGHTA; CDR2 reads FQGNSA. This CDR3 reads CASSLELERVLSTDTQYF. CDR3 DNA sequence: TGTGCCAGCAGCTTAGAGTTGGAGCGGGTACTCAGCACAGATACGCAGTATTTT.

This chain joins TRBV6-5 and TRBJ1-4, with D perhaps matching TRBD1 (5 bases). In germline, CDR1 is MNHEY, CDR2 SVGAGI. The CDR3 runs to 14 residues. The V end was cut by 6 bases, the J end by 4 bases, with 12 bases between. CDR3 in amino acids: CASRGQLSNEKLFF. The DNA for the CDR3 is TGTGCCAGCAGGGGGCAGCTTAGTAATGAAAAACTGTTTTTT.

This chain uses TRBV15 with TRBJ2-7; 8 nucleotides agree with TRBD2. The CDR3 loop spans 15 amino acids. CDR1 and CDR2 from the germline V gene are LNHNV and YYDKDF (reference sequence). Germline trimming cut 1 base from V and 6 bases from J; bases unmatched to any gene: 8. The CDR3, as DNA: TGTGCCACCAGCAGAGTATTCGGACTAGCTAGCGAGCAGTACTTC. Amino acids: CATSRVFGLASEQYF.

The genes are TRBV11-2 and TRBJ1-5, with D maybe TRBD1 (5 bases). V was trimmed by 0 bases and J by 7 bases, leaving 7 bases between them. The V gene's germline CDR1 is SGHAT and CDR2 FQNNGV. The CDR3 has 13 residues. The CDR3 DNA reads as TGTGCCAGCAGCTTAGAGCGGGGCCAGCCCCAGCATTTT. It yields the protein CASSLERGQPQHF.

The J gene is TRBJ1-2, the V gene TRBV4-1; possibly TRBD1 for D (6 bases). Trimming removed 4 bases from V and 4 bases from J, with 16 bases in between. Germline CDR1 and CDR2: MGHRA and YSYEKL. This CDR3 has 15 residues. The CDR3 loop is CASSLNTGQIYGYTF. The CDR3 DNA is TGCGCCAGCAGCCTGAATACGGGACAAATCTATGGCTACACCTTC.

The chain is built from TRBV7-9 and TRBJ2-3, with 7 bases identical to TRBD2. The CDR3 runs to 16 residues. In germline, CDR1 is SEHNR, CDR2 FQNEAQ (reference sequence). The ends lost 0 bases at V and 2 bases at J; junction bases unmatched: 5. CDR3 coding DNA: TGTGCCAGCAGCTTAGCGGCTAGCGGAACCACAGATACGCAGTATTTT. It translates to CASSLAASGTTDTQYF.

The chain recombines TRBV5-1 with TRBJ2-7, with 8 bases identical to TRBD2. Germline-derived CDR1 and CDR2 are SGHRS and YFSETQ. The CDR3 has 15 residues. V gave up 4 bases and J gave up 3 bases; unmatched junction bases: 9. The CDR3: CASSRGLDINYEQYF. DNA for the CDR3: TGCGCCAGCAGCCGGGGACTAGATATAAACTACGAGCAGTACTTC.

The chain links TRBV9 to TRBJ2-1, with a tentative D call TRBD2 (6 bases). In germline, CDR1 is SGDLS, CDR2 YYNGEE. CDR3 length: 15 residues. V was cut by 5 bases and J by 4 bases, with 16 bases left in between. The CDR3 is CASSPGTVTYNEQFF. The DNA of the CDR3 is TGTGCCAGCAGTCCCGGGACTGTCACTTACAATGAGCAGTTCTTC.

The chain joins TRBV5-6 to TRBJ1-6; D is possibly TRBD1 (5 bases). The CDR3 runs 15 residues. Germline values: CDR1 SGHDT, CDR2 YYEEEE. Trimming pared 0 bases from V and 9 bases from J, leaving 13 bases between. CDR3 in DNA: TGTGCCAGCAGCTTGGTAGGACAAGGTGGTTCACCCCTCCACTTT. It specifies CASSLVGQGGSPLHF.

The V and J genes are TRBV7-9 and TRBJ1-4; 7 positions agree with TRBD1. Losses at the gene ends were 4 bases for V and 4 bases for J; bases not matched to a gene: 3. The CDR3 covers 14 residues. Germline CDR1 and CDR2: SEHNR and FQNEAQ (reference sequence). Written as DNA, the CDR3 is TGTGCCAGCAGCTCGGGACAGAATAATGAAAAACTGTTTTTT. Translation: CASSSGQNNEKLFF.

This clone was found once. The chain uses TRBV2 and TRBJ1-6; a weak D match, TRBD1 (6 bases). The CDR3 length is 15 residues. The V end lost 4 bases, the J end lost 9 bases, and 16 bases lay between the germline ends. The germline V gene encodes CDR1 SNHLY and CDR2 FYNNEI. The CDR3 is CASSVTGPESSPLHF. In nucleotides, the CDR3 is TGTGCCAGCAGTGTCACAGGGCCCGAATCTTCACCCCTCCACTTT.

CDR3 nucleotide sequence: TGTGCCAGCAGCCGGAACCGGGACAGGGGCGTCCACTATGGCTACACCTTC. Its translation: CASSRNRDRGVHYGYTF. V usage is TRBV3-1 (or the pseudogene TRBV3-2) and J usage is TRBJ1-2; 10 nucleotides line up with TRBD1. The length of the CDR3 is 17 residues. J lost 3 bases, V lost 4 bases, and 11 bases had no gene match. In germline, CDR1 is LGHDT, CDR2 YNNKEL (reference sequence).

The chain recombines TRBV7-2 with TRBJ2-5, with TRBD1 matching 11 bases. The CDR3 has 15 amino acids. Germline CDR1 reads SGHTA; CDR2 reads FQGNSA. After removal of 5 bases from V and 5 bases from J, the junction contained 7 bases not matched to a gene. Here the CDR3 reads CASSLGQGAVETQYF. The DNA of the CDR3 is TGTGCCAGCAGCCTTGGACAGGGGGCGGTTGAGACCCAGTACTTC. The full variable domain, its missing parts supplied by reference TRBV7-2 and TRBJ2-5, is GAGVSQSPSNKVTEKGKDVELRCDPISGHTALYWYRQSLGQGLEFLIYFQGNSAPDKSGLPSDRFSAERTGGSVSTLTIQRTQQEDSAVYLCASSLGQGAVETQYFGPGTRLLVL.

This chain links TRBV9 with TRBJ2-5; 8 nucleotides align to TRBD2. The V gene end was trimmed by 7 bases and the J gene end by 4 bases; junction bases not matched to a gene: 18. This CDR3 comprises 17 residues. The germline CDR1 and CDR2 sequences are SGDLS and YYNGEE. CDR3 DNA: TGTGCCAGCTCCAAGACGGGACTAGGTCTAACTGGAGAGACCCAGTACTTC. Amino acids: CASSKTGLGLTGETQYF.

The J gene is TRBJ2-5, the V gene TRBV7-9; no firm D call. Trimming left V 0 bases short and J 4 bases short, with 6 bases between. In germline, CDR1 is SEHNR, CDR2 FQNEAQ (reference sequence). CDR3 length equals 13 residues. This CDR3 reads CASSLAAGETQYF. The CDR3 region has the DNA TGTGCCAGCAGCTTAGCGGCAGGAGAGACCCAGTACTTC.

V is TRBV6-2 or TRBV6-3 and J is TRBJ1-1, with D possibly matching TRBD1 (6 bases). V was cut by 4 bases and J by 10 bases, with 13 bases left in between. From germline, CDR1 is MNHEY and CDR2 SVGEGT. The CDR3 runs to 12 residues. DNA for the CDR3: TGTGCCAGCAGTTCCACAGGGTCGGGAGCTTTCTTT. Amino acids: CASSSTGSGAFF.

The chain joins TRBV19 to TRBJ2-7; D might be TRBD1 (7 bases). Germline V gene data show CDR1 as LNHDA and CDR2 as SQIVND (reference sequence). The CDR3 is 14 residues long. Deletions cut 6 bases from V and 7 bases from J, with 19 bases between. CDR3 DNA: TGTGCCAGTAGCTACCAGGGGGGCCTCGGGGAGCAGTACTTC. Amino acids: CASSYQGGLGEQYF. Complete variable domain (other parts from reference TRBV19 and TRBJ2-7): DGGITQSPKYLFRKEGQNVTLSCEQNLNHDAMYWYRQDPGQGLRLIYYSQIVNDFQKGDIAEGYSVSREKKESFPLTVTSAQKNPTAFYLCASSYQGGLGEQYFGPGTRLTVT.

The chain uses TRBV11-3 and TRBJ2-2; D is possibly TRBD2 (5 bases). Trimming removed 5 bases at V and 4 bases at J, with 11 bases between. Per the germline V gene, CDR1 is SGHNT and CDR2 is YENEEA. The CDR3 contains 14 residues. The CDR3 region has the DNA TGTGCCAGCAGCCTTACGGGGAGCACCGGGGAGCTGTTTTTT. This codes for CASSLTGSTGELFF.

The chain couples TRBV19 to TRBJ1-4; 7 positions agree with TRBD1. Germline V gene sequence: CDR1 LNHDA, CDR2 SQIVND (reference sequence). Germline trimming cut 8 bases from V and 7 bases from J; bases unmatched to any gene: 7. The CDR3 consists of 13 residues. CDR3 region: CASSRGSIEKLFF. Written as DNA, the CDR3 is TGTGCCAGTTCCAGGGGGAGTATTGAAAAACTGTTTTTT.

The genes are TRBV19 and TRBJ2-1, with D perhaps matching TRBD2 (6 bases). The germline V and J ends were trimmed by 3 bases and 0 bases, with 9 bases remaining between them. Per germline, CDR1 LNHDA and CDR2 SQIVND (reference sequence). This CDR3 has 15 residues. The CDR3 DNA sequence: TGTGCCAGTAGTATTGGCGGGACCTCCTACAATGAGCAGTTCTTC. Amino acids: CASSIGGTSYNEQFF.

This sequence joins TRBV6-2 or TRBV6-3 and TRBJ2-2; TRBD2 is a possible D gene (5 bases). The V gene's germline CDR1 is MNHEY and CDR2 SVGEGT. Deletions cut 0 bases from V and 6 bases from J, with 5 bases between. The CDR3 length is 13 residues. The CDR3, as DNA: TGTGCCAGCAGTTACTCGGAGGCCGGGGAGCTGTTTTTT. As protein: CASSYSEAGELFF.

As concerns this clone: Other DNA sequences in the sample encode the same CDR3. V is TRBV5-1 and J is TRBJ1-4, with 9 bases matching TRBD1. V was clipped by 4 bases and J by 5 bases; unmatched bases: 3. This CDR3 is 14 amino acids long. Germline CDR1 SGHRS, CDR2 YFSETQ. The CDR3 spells CASSLGQGNEKLFF. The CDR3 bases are TGCGCCAGCAGCCTGGGACAGGGCAATGAAAAACTGTTTTTT.

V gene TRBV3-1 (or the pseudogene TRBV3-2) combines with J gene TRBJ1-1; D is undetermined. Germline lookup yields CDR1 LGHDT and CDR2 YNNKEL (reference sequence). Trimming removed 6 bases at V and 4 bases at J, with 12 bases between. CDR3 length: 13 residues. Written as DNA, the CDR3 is TGTGCCAGCAGTCTCGGTGGGAGCACTGAAGCTTTCTTT. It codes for CASSLGGSTEAFF.

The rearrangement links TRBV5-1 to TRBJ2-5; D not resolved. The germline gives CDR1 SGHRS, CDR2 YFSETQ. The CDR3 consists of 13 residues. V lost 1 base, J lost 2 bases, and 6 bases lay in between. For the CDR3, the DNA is TGCGCCAGCAGCTTGACTTCTCAAGAGACCCAGTACTTC. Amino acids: CASSLTSQETQYF.

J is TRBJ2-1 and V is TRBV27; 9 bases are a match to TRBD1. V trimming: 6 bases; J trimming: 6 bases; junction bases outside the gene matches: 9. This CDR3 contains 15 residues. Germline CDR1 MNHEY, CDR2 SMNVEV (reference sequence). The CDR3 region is CASSHRDRDVNEQFF. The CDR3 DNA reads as TGTGCCAGCAGCCACCGGGACAGGGATGTCAATGAGCAGTTCTTC.

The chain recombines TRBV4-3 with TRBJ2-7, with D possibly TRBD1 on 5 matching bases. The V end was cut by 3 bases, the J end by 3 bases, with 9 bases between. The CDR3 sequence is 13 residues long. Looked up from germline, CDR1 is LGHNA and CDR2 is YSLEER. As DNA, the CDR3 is TGCGCCAGCAGCCAGGGGCTAGGCTACGAGCAGTACTTC. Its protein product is CASSQGLGYEQYF.

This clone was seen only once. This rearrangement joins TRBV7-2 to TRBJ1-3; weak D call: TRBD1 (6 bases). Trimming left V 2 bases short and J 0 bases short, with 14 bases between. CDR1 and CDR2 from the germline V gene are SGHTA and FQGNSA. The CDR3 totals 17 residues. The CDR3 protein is CASSLSGGPYSGNTIYF. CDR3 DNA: TGTGCCAGCAGCTTATCGGGGGGCCCCTACTCTGGAAACACCATATATTTT.